This T cell receptor (beta chain) originates from a study of blood T cell repertoires in COVID-19. As for the study in general: PBMCs, B-cell-depleted T cells, or T cells provided the cDNA or gDNA that made up the material.

Per the study methods: Amplification with reference gene primers provided the estimates of nucleated cell counts. TCRdb's copy holds only in-frame clones and misses some; the assay was immunoSEQ multiplex PCR. V, J and clone size were drawn from that table, and D and trimming were deduced from the DNA. The profile shows 250,000 or so clones, about 80% of them singletons. CDR1 KGHSH and CDR2 LQKENI come from the germline V gene. The CDR3 totals 16 residues. With 5 bases clipped from V and 0 bases from J, the junction kept 5 bases outside the gene matches. The gene calls are TRBV18 and TRBJ2-2; the match to TRBD1 covers 8 bases. The TCR sequence derives from an elderly woman with acute or convalescent COVID-19. The specimen sequenced was peripheral blood. CDR3 nucleotides: TGTGCCAGCTCAAATTTACAGGGGGCGAACACCGGGGAGCTGTTTTTT. It is translated as CASSNLQGANTGELFF.